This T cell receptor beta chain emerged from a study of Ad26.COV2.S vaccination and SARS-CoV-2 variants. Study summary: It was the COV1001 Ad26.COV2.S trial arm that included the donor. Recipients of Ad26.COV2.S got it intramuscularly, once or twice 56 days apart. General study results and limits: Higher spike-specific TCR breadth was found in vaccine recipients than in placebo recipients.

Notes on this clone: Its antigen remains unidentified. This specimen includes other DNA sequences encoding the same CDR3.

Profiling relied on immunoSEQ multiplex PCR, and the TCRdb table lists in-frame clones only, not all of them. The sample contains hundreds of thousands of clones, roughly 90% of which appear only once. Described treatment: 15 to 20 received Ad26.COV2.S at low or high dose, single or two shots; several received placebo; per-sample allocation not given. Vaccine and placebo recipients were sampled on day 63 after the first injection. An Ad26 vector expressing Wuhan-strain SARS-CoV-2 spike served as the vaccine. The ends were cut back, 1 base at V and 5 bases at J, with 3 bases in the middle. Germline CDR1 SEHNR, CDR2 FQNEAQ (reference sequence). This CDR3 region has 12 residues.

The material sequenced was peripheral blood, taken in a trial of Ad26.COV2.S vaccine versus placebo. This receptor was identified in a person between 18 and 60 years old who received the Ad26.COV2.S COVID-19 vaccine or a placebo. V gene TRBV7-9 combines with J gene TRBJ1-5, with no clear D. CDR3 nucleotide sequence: TGTGCCAGCAGCTTAGGGGATCAGCCCCAGCATTTT. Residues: CASSLGDQPQHF.